Following are 30 T cell receptor beta chains from one sample sequenced in a study of cytomegalovirus exposure and HLA in healthy donors. PCR was performed using 60 Vbeta and 13 Jbeta primers. This table comes from immunoSEQ multiplex PCR, and its TCRdb copy is limited to in-frame clones, with some not included. The sample has some 110,000 clones, 70% seen once; the top ten hold approximately 9.4%. Sequencing used PBMCs. The receptors stem from a young man in good health and CMV-seropositive.

This chain links TRBV27 with TRBJ2-7, with a tentative D call TRBD2 (5 bases). The CDR3 loop spans 15 amino acids. Germline CDR1 is MNHEY and CDR2 is SMNVEV (reference sequence). Trimming took off 2 bases at V and 0 bases at J, with 11 bases between the two ends. The CDR3 loop is CASSLAGLSSYEQYV. For the CDR3, the DNA is TGTGCCAGCAGTTTAGCGGGCCTAAGCTCCTACGAGCAGTACGTC.

The chain links TRBV27 to TRBJ2-7, with 8 bases that match TRBD1. J was trimmed by 3 bases and V by 4 bases; bases with no gene match: 2. Germline V lookup: CDR1 MNHEY, CDR2 SMNVEV (reference sequence). The CDR3 contains 13 residues. The CDR3 here is CASSSTGGYEQYV. DNA for the CDR3: TGTGCCAGCAGTTCCACAGGGGGCTACGAGCAGTACGTC.

This chain uses TRBV29-1 with TRBJ2-7; D remains ambiguous. The CDR3 is made up of 13 amino acids. V dropped 5 bases and J dropped 11 bases, with 22 bases sitting between them. CDR1 and CDR2 (germline): SQVTM, ANQGSEA. In nucleotides, the CDR3 is TGCAGCGTTTTAATCCCCCGGTTAATGAGAAAGTACGTC. As protein: CSVLIPRLMRKYV.

This clone occurred a few times. The chain is built from TRBV5-1 and TRBJ1-2; 11 bases fit TRBD1. The V gene's germline CDR1 is SGHRS and CDR2 YFSETQ. V trimming: 1 base; J trimming: 10 bases; junction bases outside the gene matches: 3. This CDR3 contains 13 residues. CDR3 DNA sequence: TGCGCCAGCAGCTTGCGGACAGGGGGCTTCTACACCTTC. This encodes CASSLRTGGFYTF. The variable domain in full, completed from reference TRBV5-1 and TRBJ1-2, reads KAGVTQTPRYLIKTRGQQVTLSCSPISGHRSVSWYQQTPGQGLQFLFEYFSETQRNKGNFPGRFSGRQFSNSRSEMNVSTLELGDSALYLCASSLRTGGFYTFGSGTRLTVV.

This clone was observed a few times. This sequence joins TRBV5-1 and TRBJ2-7; 12 positions agree with TRBD2. Germline values: CDR1 SGHRS, CDR2 YFSETQ. Trimming took 4 bases from V and 4 from J; bases not matched to a gene: 6. This CDR3 is built from 15 residues. The CDR3 protein is CASSQELAGGYEQYV. CDR3 coding DNA: TGCGCCAGCAGCCAAGAGCTAGCGGGAGGGTACGAGCAGTACGTC.

The genes are TRBV7-2 and TRBJ2-3; 11 bases agree with TRBD2. In germline, CDR1 is SGHTA, CDR2 FQGNSA. Germline trimming cut 0 bases from V and 0 bases from J; bases unmatched to any gene: 2. This CDR3 spans 17 amino acids. CDR3 residues: CASSLAASGGSTDTQYF. CDR3 coding DNA: TGTGCCAGCAGCTTAGCGGCTAGCGGGGGGAGCACAGATACGCAGTATTTT. The full variable domain, completed using reference TRBV7-2 and TRBJ2-3, is GAGVSQSPSNKVTEKGKDVELRCDPISGHTALYWYRQSLGQGLEFLIYFQGNSAPDKSGLPSDRFSAERTGGSVSTLTIQRTQQEDSAVYLCASSLAASGGSTDTQYFGPGTRLTVL.

The chain couples TRBV7-2 to TRBJ1-2; D is uncertain. Trimming stripped 3 bases from V and 5 bases from J, with 10 bases between. The CDR3 consists of 13 residues. CDR1 and CDR2 from the germline V gene are SGHTA and FQGNSA. CDR3 sequence (DNA): TGTGCCAGCAGCTTTGTCGTTCGTTATGGCTACACCTTC. Translation: CASSFVVRYGYTF.

The rearrangement uses TRBV18 and TRBJ2-5; tentative D call: TRBD2 (5 bases). CDR1 is KGHSH and CDR2 is LQKENI in the germline V gene. V lost 1 base, J lost 1 base, and 10 bases lay in between. This CDR3 contains 15 residues. The CDR3 DNA reads as TGTGCCAGCTCACCACTGCGGGTGGCCCAAGAGACCCAGTACTTC. Encoded protein: CASSPLRVAQETQYF.

The chain uses TRBV30 and TRBJ1-5; D possibly corresponds to TRBD1 (5 bases). Germline V CDR1 and CDR2: GTSNPN, SVGIG (reference sequence). Between the trimmed V and J ends, which lost 3 bases and 9 bases, there was a span of 33 bases. This CDR3 is 19 amino acids long. CDR3 in amino acids: CAWSDTMLGPETLNGPQHF. CDR3 DNA sequence: TGTGCCTGGAGCGACACCATGTTGGGGCCCGAGACCTTAAATGGGCCCCAGCATTTT. The variable domain in full, with the rest retrieved from reference TRBV30 and TRBJ1-5, is SQTIHQWPATLVQPVGSPLSLECTVEGTSNPNLYWYRQAAGRGLQLLFYSVGIGQISSEVPQNLSASRPQDRQFILSSKKLLLSDSGFYLCAWSDTMLGPETLNGPQHFGDGTRLSIL.

This clone has only a few counts. The chain is built from TRBV10-3 and TRBJ2-7; 7 bases match TRBD2. The junction had 8 bases not matched to a gene; V was cut back by 2 bases and J by 7 bases. Germline assignment: CDR1 ENHRY and CDR2 SYGVKD. The CDR3 runs 14 residues. This CDR3 reads CAISEASGLEEQYV. CDR3 sequence (DNA): TGTGCCATCAGTGAGGCTAGCGGTTTGGAAGAGCAGTACGTC.

This clone appeared a few times. The rearrangement joins TRBV29-1 to TRBJ2-1; a possible D gene is TRBD1 (6 bases). Germline CDR1 SQVTM, CDR2 ANQGSEA. This CDR3 has 13 amino acids. Trimming shortened V by 1 base and J by 7 bases, and 11 bases separated the two germline ends. The CDR3 loop reads CSVEADSWNEQFF. The CDR3 DNA follows: TGCAGCGTTGAAGCGGACAGTTGGAATGAGCAGTTCTTC.

The rearrangement links TRBV7-9 to TRBJ1-1; 7 bases map to TRBD1. Germline V lookup: CDR1 SEHNR, CDR2 FQNEAQ (reference sequence). The CDR3 length is 12 residues. The trim removed 6 bases at V and 11 bases at J, leaving 9 bases unmatched. CDR3 region: CASRFGQERAFF. The CDR3 bases are TGTGCCAGCAGGTTCGGACAGGAACGGGCTTTCTTT.

The V call is TRBV6-5, the J call TRBJ1-1, with D possibly TRBD1 on 6 matching bases. Deletions cut 6 bases from V and 8 bases from J, with 13 bases between. This CDR3 is 12 amino acids long. CDR1 and CDR2 from the germline V gene are MNHEY and SVGAGI. CDR3 loop: CASSLDRIEAFF. The CDR3, as DNA: TGTGCCAGCAGCCTTGACAGGATCGAAGCTTTCTTT.

The V call is TRBV9, the J call TRBJ1-4; 8 bases fit TRBD1. The CDR3 is 14 residues long. Per the germline V gene, CDR1 is SGDLS and CDR2 is YYNGEE. After removal of 7 bases from V and 8 bases from J, the junction contained 10 bases not matched to a gene. The CDR3 is CASGTGTGGEKLFF. CDR3 in DNA: TGTGCCAGCGGAACCGGGACAGGAGGGGAAAAACTGTTTTTT.

V is TRBV7-8 and J is TRBJ2-1; D perhaps matches TRBD2 (5 bases). Germline V lookup: CDR1 SGHVS, CDR2 FQNEAQ. Trimming removed 6 bases from V and 2 bases from J, with 11 bases in between. The CDR3 sequence is 14 residues long. CDR3 nucleotide sequence: TGTGCCAGCAGGGCTTCCGGGGCCTACAATGAGCAGTTCTTC. It specifies CASRASGAYNEQFF.

In its sample, this clone was seen a few times. The junction departs from germline at one end; a sequencing error may be responsible. The chain employs TRBV7-9 and TRBJ2-1; maybe TRBD2 (5 bases). Germline V gives CDR1 SEHNR, CDR2 FQNEAQ (reference sequence). This CDR3 is built from 15 residues. The CDR3 bases are TGTTCCAGCAGCTTCTCCCGGGGTGACTACAATGAGCAGTTCTTC. Its protein is CSSSFSRGDYNEQFF.

The chain combines TRBV5-5 with TRBJ1-1; TRBD1 matches at 8 bases. With 4 bases clipped from V and 1 base from J, the junction kept 6 bases outside the gene matches. The CDR3 extends over 15 amino acids. Germline V CDR1 and CDR2: SGHKS, YYEKEE (reference sequence). CDR3 residues: CASSRQDRANTEAFF. CDR3 nucleotide sequence: TGTGCCAGCAGCCGGCAGGACAGGGCGAACACTGAAGCTTTCTTT.

This clone has only one observation. The chain is built from TRBV19 and TRBJ2-1; 8 bases are shared with TRBD2. V gave up 6 bases and J gave up 9 bases; unmatched junction bases: 4. Germline CDR1 is LNHDA and CDR2 is SQIVND (reference sequence). CDR3 length: 12 amino acids. CDR3 in amino acids: CASRGGLAEQFF. CDR3 nucleotides: TGTGCCAGTAGGGGAGGACTAGCTGAGCAGTTCTTC.

Remarks on this clone: Sequence at one end of the junction differs from germline and may be a read error. The same CDR3 also results from other DNA sequences found in this sample. The rearrangement joins TRBV5-6 to TRBJ2-1, with D hard to call. CDR3 length: 15 residues. Germline lookup yields CDR1 SGHDT and CDR2 YYEEEE. Here the CDR3 reads CASSSYDLPYNEQFF. The DNA for the CDR3 is TGCGCCAGCAGCAGCTACGATTTGCCGTACAATGAGCAGTTCTTC.

The chain links TRBV29-1 to TRBJ1-2; 7 positions match TRBD1. V dropped 0 bases and J dropped 6; count of bases not matched to a gene: 7. The CDR3 spans 14 residues. Germline V gene data show CDR1 as SQVTM and CDR2 as ANQGSEA. DNA of the CDR3: TGCAGCGTTGAAGATTGGGTAGGGGGCGATGGCTACACCTTC. It specifies CSVEDWVGGDGYTF.

The gene calls are TRBV5-4 and TRBJ1-5; TRBD1 matches at 9 bases. V dropped 2 bases and J dropped 4; count of bases not matched to a gene: 7. Germline loops: CDR1 SGHNT, CDR2 YYREEE (reference sequence). This CDR3 spans 16 amino acids. CDR3: CASSLYGTGQNQPQHF. As DNA, the CDR3 is TGTGCCAGCAGCTTATACGGGACAGGGCAAAATCAGCCCCAGCATTTT. Looking up the rest from reference TRBV5-4 and TRBJ1-5 gives the full variable domain: ETGVTQSPTHLIKTRGQQVTLRCSSQSGHNTVSWYQQALGQGPQFIFQYYREEENGRGNFPPRFSGLQFPNYSSELNVNALELDDSALYLCASSLYGTGQNQPQHFGDGTRLSIL.

The V call is TRBV7-9, the J call TRBJ2-2; no clear D. From germline, CDR1 is SEHNR and CDR2 FQNEAQ (reference sequence). This CDR3 has 15 residues. The germline V and J ends were trimmed by 2 bases and 0 bases, with 7 bases remaining between them. CDR3 sequence (DNA): TGTGCCAGCAGCTTACGTACAGCGAACACCGGGGAGCTGTTTTTT. It translates to CASSLRTANTGELFF.

The genes are TRBV19 and TRBJ2-1; D may be TRBD1 (5 bases). Germline V gene sequence: CDR1 LNHDA, CDR2 SQIVND (reference sequence). The CDR3 sequence is 15 residues long. V dropped 1 base and J dropped 4 bases, with 11 bases sitting between them. CDR3 amino acids: CASSIALHRYNEQFF. The CDR3 DNA reads TGTGCCAGTAGTATAGCCCTTCACAGGTACAATGAGCAGTTCTTC. The whole variable domain, filled in from reference TRBV19 and TRBJ2-1, reads DGGITQSPKYLFRKEGQNVTLSCEQNLNHDAMYWYRQDPGQGLRLIYYSQIVNDFQKGDIAEGYSVSREKKESFPLTVTSAQKNPTAFYLCASSIALHRYNEQFFGPGTRLTVL.

V usage is TRBV6-5 and J usage is TRBJ2-5, with unresolved D. V lost 4 bases and J lost 4, with 7 bases in between. This CDR3 region has 12 residues. Germline loops: CDR1 MNHEY, CDR2 SVGAGI. CDR3 sequence: CASSSLGETQYF. The CDR3 DNA sequence: TGTGCCAGCAGTTCCCTAGGAGAGACCCAGTACTTC.

The chain recombines TRBV27 with TRBJ2-5; 7 bases align to TRBD2. The CDR3 covers 15 residues. Trimming cost V 2 bases and J 1 base; bases outside gene matches: 4. CDR1 and CDR2 (germline): MNHEY, SMNVEV (reference sequence). The CDR3 region has the DNA TGTGCCAGCAGTTTAAAGGGACTAACCCAAGAGACCCAGTACTTC. Protein product: CASSLKGLTQETQYF.

The chain joins TRBV9 to TRBJ2-1, with D possibly TRBD1 on 6 matching bases. This CDR3 is built from 15 residues. Trimming took 0 bases from V and 4 from J, leaving 11 bases between them. Germline CDR1 is SGDLS and CDR2 is YYNGEE. The CDR3 region has the DNA TGTGCCAGCAGCGTAGGAAGGGGGAGTTACAATGAGCAGTTCTTC. Translation gives CASSVGRGSYNEQFF. The whole variable domain, filled in from reference TRBV9 and TRBJ2-1, reads DSGVTQTPKHLITATGQRVTLRCSPRSGDLSVYWYQQSLDQGLQFLIQYYNGEERAKGNILERFSAQQFPDLHSELNLSSLELGDSALYFCASSVGRGSYNEQFFGPGTRLTVL.

J is TRBJ1-2 and V is TRBV29-1, with no clear D. V dropped 7 bases and J dropped 6 bases, with 12 bases sitting between them. The CDR3 is made up of 11 amino acids. Germline V gene sequence: CDR1 SQVTM, CDR2 ANQGSEA. The CDR3 here is CSALWANGYTF. The CDR3 nucleotides are TGCAGCGCCTTATGGGCGAATGGCTACACCTTC.

This clone was counted a single time. The chain links TRBV27 to TRBJ1-2; D possibly corresponds to TRBD1 (6 bases). The V gene's germline CDR1 is MNHEY and CDR2 SMNVEV (reference sequence). V lost 11 bases and J lost 2, with 27 bases in between. This CDR3 has 17 amino acids. The CDR3 region is CASRPLPRDTSNYGYTF. In DNA, the CDR3 is TGTGCCTCGAGACCTCTACCCCGGGACACCTCAAACTATGGCTACACCTTC.

The gene calls are TRBV5-1 and TRBJ2-2; TRBD2 agrees at 7 bases. Germline trimming cut 4 bases from V and 6 bases from J; bases unmatched to any gene: 6. Germline V lookup: CDR1 SGHRS, CDR2 YFSETQ. This CDR3 has 14 amino acids. This chain's CDR3 is CASSRGGDPGELFF. DNA for the CDR3: TGCGCCAGCAGCCGGGGAGGGGATCCCGGGGAGCTGTTTTTT.

This clone was recorded once. The genes are TRBV6-1 and TRBJ1-2, with TRBD1 as a possible D gene (5 bases). The CDR3 sequence is 13 residues long. V dropped 1 base and J dropped 6 bases, with 9 bases sitting between them. Germline assignment: CDR1 MNHNS and CDR2 SASEGT. This CDR3 is CASSEEQVDGYTF. CDR3 in DNA: TGTGCCAGCAGTGAAGAACAGGTTGATGGCTACACCTTC.